Presented here are 28 T cell receptor beta chains from one specimen sequenced in a study of OX40 agonist ivuxolimab in advanced cancers. Sequencing was performed with immunoSEQ multiplex PCR; in TCRdb, only in-frame clones are kept and a portion is missing. The sample yields more than 70,000 clones, 89% seen once. The specimen was CD4+ or CD8+ T cells sorted from blood, collected in a trial of the OX40 agonist ivuxolimab. Source of these receptors: an adult with an advanced solid tumor such as melanoma, head and neck, liver or kidney cancer.

V gene TRBV19 combines with J gene TRBJ1-5; D not certain. The CDR3 contains 15 residues. The germline V and J ends were trimmed by 3 bases and 1 base, with 10 bases remaining between them. Germline assignment: CDR1 LNHDA and CDR2 SQIVND (reference sequence). The CDR3: CASSMWGRSNQPQHF. The CDR3 DNA is TGTGCCAGTAGTATGTGGGGTCGGAGCAATCAGCCCCAGCATTTT.

The V gene is TRBV6-6, the J gene TRBJ1-6, with D perhaps matching TRBD1 (6 bases). This CDR3 contains 15 residues. Germline V gives CDR1 MNHNY, CDR2 SVGAGI (reference sequence). The V gene lost 7 bases and the J gene lost 4 bases, with 14 bases spanning the gap. The CDR3 protein is CASTRDRTYNSPLHF. CDR3 DNA sequence: TGTGCCAGCACTAGAGACAGGACTTATAATTCACCCCTCCACTTT.

The V gene is TRBV4-2, the J gene TRBJ1-1; 8 nucleotides agree with TRBD1. The CDR3 spans 16 residues. Germline V gene lookup returns CDR1 LGHNA and CDR2 YNFKEQ. V lost 5 bases and J lost 5; bases outside the gene matches: 13. The CDR3 sequence is CASSEVGNRGGTEAFF. For the CDR3, the DNA is TGTGCCAGCAGCGAAGTGGGGAACAGGGGGGGGACTGAAGCTTTCTTT.

The chain carries TRBV6-5 and TRBJ1-5; possible D gene TRBD1, 5 bases. Trimming pared 6 bases from V and 1 base from J, leaving 10 bases between. The germline V gene encodes CDR1 MNHEY and CDR2 SVGAGI. The CDR3 has 14 residues. In DNA form, the CDR3 reads TGTGCCAGCAGCCAGGGTCTCAGCAATCAGCCCCAGCATTTT. The encoded protein is CASSQGLSNQPQHF.

This chain connects TRBV18 to TRBJ2-1, with D tentatively TRBD1 (6 bases). V dropped 3 bases and J dropped 8 bases, with 11 bases sitting between them. The CDR3 is 13 residues long. The V gene's germline CDR1 is KGHSH and CDR2 LQKENI. CDR3 bases: TGTGCCAGCTCACCGGGGACATTGGATGAGCAGTTCTTC. It translates to CASSPGTLDEQFF.

The chain carries TRBV15 and TRBJ1-5, with D perhaps matching TRBD1 (6 bases). This CDR3 has 16 amino acids. Looked up from germline, CDR1 is LNHNV and CDR2 is YYDKDF (reference sequence). Trimming shortened V by 0 bases and J by 6 bases, and 15 bases separated the two germline ends. The CDR3 DNA reads as TGTGCCACCAGCAGAGATACGGGGGCGCAAGGTCAGCCCCAGCATTTT. Translation: CATSRDTGAQGQPQHF.

The V call is TRBV9, the J call TRBJ2-1; D tentatively fits TRBD1 or TRBD2 (5 bases each). The germline V gene encodes CDR1 SGDLS and CDR2 YYNGEE. CDR3 length equals 15 residues. V was clipped by 4 bases and J by 2 bases, with 13 bases between them. The CDR3 loop is CASSPPRGAYNEQFF. CDR3 sequence (DNA): TGTGCCAGCAGCCCCCCCCGAGGGGCCTACAATGAGCAGTTCTTC.

The gene calls are TRBV6-5 and TRBJ2-2; 9 nucleotides align to TRBD1. Germline lookup yields CDR1 MNHEY and CDR2 SVGAGI. V was clipped by 6 bases and J by 5 bases; unmatched bases: 7. The CDR3 is made up of 15 amino acids. The DNA for the CDR3 is TGTGCCAGCAGCCTGGACAGGGGACGGACCGGGGAGCTGTTTTTT. Residues: CASSLDRGRTGELFF.

This chain uses TRBV28 with TRBJ2-1; D perhaps matches TRBD1 (6 bases). The V gene's germline CDR1 is MDHEN and CDR2 SYDVKM. The length of the CDR3 is 15 residues. V was shortened by 8 bases and J by 6 bases, with 20 bases between the two germline ends. The CDR3 sequence: CASARPGASFNEQFF. DNA of the CDR3: TGTGCCAGCGCCCGGCCAGGGGCTTCGTTCAATGAGCAGTTCTTC.

The rearrangement uses TRBV10-3 and TRBJ2-1, with D possibly called TRBD1 or TRBD2 (6 bases each). Germline V gives CDR1 ENHRY, CDR2 SYGVKD. V was clipped by 0 bases and J by 5 bases, with 14 bases between them. CDR3 length: 16 residues. CDR3 loop: CAISESIRGLNNEQFF. In DNA form, the CDR3 reads TGTGCCATCAGTGAGTCGATCAGGGGACTTAACAATGAGCAGTTCTTC.

This clone has only one observation. The J gene is TRBJ2-7, the V gene TRBV11-2; TRBD2 aligns across 12 bases. Looked up from germline, CDR1 is SGHAT and CDR2 is FQNNGV. The V gene end was trimmed by 8 bases and the J gene end by 7 bases; junction bases not matched to a gene: 6. The CDR3 consists of 13 residues. CDR3 DNA sequence: TGTGCCAGCGTCCTAGCGGGGGGGAGGGAGCAGTACTTC. It specifies CASVLAGGREQYF.

This chain uses TRBV5-1 with TRBJ2-1; D remains unclear. CDR1 and CDR2 (germline): SGHRS, YFSETQ. V gave up 2 bases and J gave up 3 bases, with 15 bases separating them. The CDR3 has 16 amino acids. The CDR3 sequence: CASSFDVSSDYNEQFF. CDR3 nucleotides: TGCGCCAGCAGCTTCGACGTATCGTCAGACTACAATGAGCAGTTCTTC.

This clone has a handful of counts. The V gene is TRBV4-1, the J gene TRBJ2-4, with D tentatively TRBD1 or TRBD2 (5 bases each). The CDR3 totals 18 residues. V was pared by 1 base and J by 0 bases, with 16 bases between. Germline CDR1 MGHRA, CDR2 YSYEKL. In nucleotides, the CDR3 is TGCGCCAGCAGCCAAGTGCCCTTAGAGGGGCGAGCCAAAAACATTCAGTACTTC. Encoded protein: CASSQVPLEGRAKNIQYF.

V gene TRBV5-8 combines with J gene TRBJ2-7; D could derive from TRBD1 or TRBD2 (6 bases each). CDR3 length: 16 residues. Germline CDR1 is SGHTS and CDR2 is YDEGEE. The ends were cut back, 0 bases at V and 5 bases at J, with 18 bases in the middle. DNA of the CDR3: TGTGCCAGCAGCTTGGCGGTACTCGGGGGCGGAAACGAGCAGTACTTC. It codes for CASSLAVLGGGNEQYF.

This chain links TRBV27 with TRBJ2-2; D is possibly TRBD1 or TRBD2 (5 bases each). The CDR3 is 15 residues long. Looked up from germline, CDR1 is MNHEY and CDR2 is SMNVEV (reference sequence). Trimming took off 10 bases at V and 0 bases at J, with 15 bases between the two ends. The CDR3 DNA is TGTGCCACCCTTCTAGGGGACCCGAACACCGGGGAGCTGTTTTTT. This codes for CATLLGDPNTGELFF.

The chain uses TRBV28 and TRBJ1-5; TRBD1 might be the D (5 bases). V shed 4 bases and J shed 5 bases, with 12 bases lying between them. The CDR3 loop spans 14 amino acids. From germline, CDR1 is MDHEN and CDR2 SYDVKM. In DNA, the CDR3 is TGTGCCAGCAGTTCCGGCGGGGGGGATCAGCCCCAGCATTTT. It translates to CASSSGGGDQPQHF.

To note about this clone: This specimen includes other DNA sequences encoding the same CDR3. The J gene is TRBJ2-5, the V gene TRBV28; the D gene is possibly TRBD2 (5 bases). In germline, CDR1 is MDHEN, CDR2 SYDVKM. This CDR3 is built from 12 residues. Trimming shortened V by 6 bases and J by 4 bases, and 9 bases separated the two germline ends. For the CDR3, the DNA is TGTGCCAGCAGGGGGAGCGGAGAGACCCAGTACTTC. Encoded protein: CASRGSGETQYF.

CDR3 sequence (DNA): TGTGCCAGCAGGCCAGGACTAGCGGGAGGGCCGTCCAATGAGCAGTTCTTC. This codes for CASRPGLAGGPSNEQFF. V usage is TRBV7-9 and J usage is TRBJ2-1; 15 bases map to TRBD2. CDR3 length: 17 amino acids. Trimming at V came to 6 bases and at J to 6 bases, leaving 9 bases not matched to a gene. The germline V gene has CDR1 SEHNR and CDR2 FQNEAQ (reference sequence).

This rearrangement joins TRBV5-1 to TRBJ2-1, with 11 bases lining up with TRBD2. The V and J ends lost 3 bases and 6 bases, in that order; junction bases with no gene match: 8. This CDR3 spans 16 amino acids. The germline CDR1 and CDR2 sequences are SGHRS and YFSETQ. For the CDR3, the DNA is TGCGCCAGCAGCTCAGTAGCGGGGGGGCTGCCCAATGAGCAGTTCTTC. This translates into CASSSVAGGLPNEQFF.

This clone has only one observation. The chain joins TRBV6-1 to TRBJ2-7; maybe TRBD2 (6 bases). Trimming removed 2 bases at V and 3 bases at J, with 11 bases between. Germline CDR1 reads MNHNS; CDR2 reads SASEGT. The CDR3 contains 14 residues. The CDR3 sequence is CASSEMEGSYEQYF. The DNA for the CDR3 is TGTGCCAGCAGTGAAATGGAGGGGAGCTACGAGCAGTACTTC.

A note on this clone: Other DNA sequences of this sample code for an identical CDR3. This chain joins TRBV6-1 and TRBJ2-7; D may correspond to TRBD1 or TRBD2 (5 bases each). This CDR3 contains 13 residues. Trimming took 6 bases from V and 4 from J, leaving 13 bases between them. Germline V CDR1 and CDR2: MNHNS, SASEGT. The CDR3 region is CASSRDPRYEQYF. In DNA form, the CDR3 reads TGTGCCAGCAGCCGGGACCCACGATACGAGCAGTACTTC.

V usage is TRBV11-2 and J usage is TRBJ1-3; D remains unclear. Germline CDR1 is SGHAT and CDR2 is FQNNGV. There are 17 residues in the CDR3. The ends were cut back, 3 bases at V and 0 bases at J, with 15 bases in the middle. The CDR3 reads CASSLARASYSGNTIYF. The CDR3 bases are TGTGCCAGCAGCTTGGCGAGGGCCTCATACTCTGGAAACACCATATATTTT.

This chain connects TRBV7-2 to TRBJ2-7, with D hard to call. Trimming took 2 bases from V and 2 from J, leaving 7 bases between them. Germline V gene lookup returns CDR1 SGHTA and CDR2 FQGNSA. CDR3 size: 13 residues. CDR3 nucleotides: TGTGCCAGCAGCTTACCATACACCTACGAGCAGTACTTC. This encodes CASSLPYTYEQYF.

The V call is TRBV29-1, the J call TRBJ2-1, with TRBD2 matching 12 bases. With V trimmed by 6 bases and J by 8 bases, 11 bases remained unmatched. CDR1 is SQVTM and CDR2 is ANQGSEA in the germline V gene. CDR3 length equals 15 residues. CDR3: CSVLRLAGVMYEQFF. CDR3 in DNA: TGCAGCGTCCTCCGACTAGCGGGGGTAATGTATGAGCAGTTCTTC.

The chain is built from TRBV7-2 and TRBJ1-3; possibly TRBD1 for D (6 bases). CDR1 and CDR2 from the germline V gene are SGHTA and FQGNSA. This CDR3 region has 16 residues. Trimming removed 5 bases from V and 0 bases from J, with 14 bases in between. This CDR3 reads CASSTAGHHSGNTIYF. Here the CDR3 DNA reads TGTGCCAGCAGCACCGCGGGACATCACTCTGGAAACACCATATATTTT.

The V call is TRBV6-4, the J call TRBJ2-7; 10 bases match TRBD1. V trimming: 4 bases; J trimming: 6 bases; junction bases outside the gene matches: 6. CDR1 is MRHNA and CDR2 is SNTAGT in the germline V gene. This CDR3 is built from 14 residues. CDR3 nucleotide sequence: TGTGCCAGCAGTGTCGGGACAGGGGTAGGCGAGCAGTACTTC. Translated: CASSVGTGVGEQYF.

Only a few counts were recorded for this clone. The CDR3, as DNA: TGTGCCATCAAAGGCAGGGGCCACGAGCAGTACTTC. It encodes CAIKGRGHEQYF. The rearrangement uses TRBV10-3 and TRBJ2-7; the D gene is possibly TRBD1 (6 bases). The CDR3 has 12 residues. Germline CDR1 reads ENHRY; CDR2 reads SYGVKD. V lost 7 bases to trimming and J lost 5 bases, with 12 bases between them.

V and J are TRBV10-1 and TRBJ2-5; D is unclear. The closer fit of TRBJ2-7 to the DNA end suggests the J call may be wrong. This CDR3 has 12 residues. From germline, CDR1 is WNHNN and CDR2 SYGVQD (reference sequence). CDR3 in amino acids: CASSENSYEQYF. The DNA for the CDR3 is TGCGCCAGCAGTGAGAATTCCTACGAGCAGTACTTC.